The clone carrying this TCR beta chain was observed a few times. What it binds is unknown. Using a J-beta primer mix together with a sample-barcoded 5' primer, a second PCR was run for roughly 7 to 11 cycles. Unique molecular identifiers of 12 random nucleotides labeled each cDNA. MiXCR, applied by TCRdb to the 5' RACE reads, yields one record per CDR3 protein. The table lists 2 million or so distinct CDR3 sequences, less than 50% of them singletons, with around 2.1% in the top ten. This entry is derived from a study of blood T cells in healthy people across ages. Study-wide points: Without sorted subsets, naive and antigen-experienced compartments could not be conclusively compared.

This CDR3 has 13 residues. Trimming left V 4 bases short and J 2 bases short, with 9 bases between. CDR1 and CDR2 (germline): LGHNA, YSLEER. The source is a woman between 35 and 50 years old in good health. This rearrangement joins TRBV4-3 to TRBJ2-7; D uncertain. Sequencing input: blood. Here the CDR3 reads CASSRTTAYEQYF. As DNA, the CDR3 is TGCGCCAGCAGCCGAACAACCGCCTACGAGCAGTACTTC.